The next 19 T cell receptor beta chains were all read from a single sample in a study of shared clonotypes between healthy human individuals. The naive CD8 fraction comprised CD45RO-negative cells positively selected for CCR7 and excluded terminally differentiated effector memory CD45RA+ cells. Sequencing used immunoSEQ multiplex PCR; TCRdb keeps in-frame clones, though not all of them. The sample contains about 750,000 clones, 80% to 95% of which appear only once. The source material was naive CD8+ T cells sorted from blood. These receptors originate from a man aged 25 to 45 in good health.

This chain joins TRBV11-2 and TRBJ2-1; D unresolved. This CDR3 comprises 13 residues. Germline values: CDR1 SGHAT, CDR2 FQNNGV. Trimming pared 0 bases from V and 6 bases from J, leaving 6 bases between. The CDR3 nucleotides are TGTGCCAGCAGCTTAGAGTTGGTCAATGAGCAGTTCTTC. Protein product: CASSLELVNEQFF.

This sequence joins TRBV7-9 and TRBJ1-5; 7 nucleotides agree with TRBD1. The CDR3 length is 14 residues. Germline-derived CDR1 and CDR2 are SEHNR and FQNEAQ (reference sequence). V was clipped by 6 bases and J by 6 bases; unmatched bases: 8. In DNA form, the CDR3 reads TGTGCCAGCAGGACCACAGGGGAAGGTCAGCCCCAGCATTTT. Translation gives CASRTTGEGQPQHF.

The chain joins TRBV5-4 to TRBJ1-1; D unclear. This CDR3 contains 12 residues. The V and J ends lost 2 bases and 3 bases respectively, with 5 bases between them. Germline assignment: CDR1 SGHNT and CDR2 YYREEE (reference sequence). This CDR3 reads CASSFGDTEAFF. The CDR3 DNA reads TGTGCCAGCAGCTTTGGGGACACTGAAGCTTTCTTT.

V usage is TRBV19 and J usage is TRBJ2-7, with 7 bases identical to TRBD1. The V gene's germline CDR1 is LNHDA and CDR2 SQIVND (reference sequence). V dropped 6 bases and J dropped 0; count of bases not matched to a gene: 8. The CDR3 spans 15 residues. CDR3 nucleotide sequence: TGTGCCAGTAGCTTCCGACAGGGAAGCTCCTACGAGCAGTACTTC. Translation: CASSFRQGSSYEQYF.

This chain uses TRBV5-1 with TRBJ2-7; 9 nucleotides match TRBD2. CDR3 length equals 13 residues. Germline CDR1 reads SGHRS; CDR2 reads YFSETQ. J lost 4 bases, V lost 5 bases, and 4 bases had no gene match. The CDR3 is CASRLSGSYEQYF. CDR3 DNA sequence: TGCGCCAGCAGGCTTAGCGGGAGTTACGAGCAGTACTTC.

CDR3 protein: CASSLALQGFYNEQFF. The CDR3 DNA reads TGTGCCAGCAGCTTGGCCTTACAGGGTTTCTACAATGAGCAGTTCTTC. The J gene is TRBJ2-1, the V gene TRBV5-6, with a tentative D call TRBD1 (6 bases). Trimming stripped 0 bases from V and 3 bases from J, with 13 bases between. Germline V gene sequence: CDR1 SGHDT, CDR2 YYEEEE. This CDR3 contains 16 residues.

The chain has TRBV5-5 and TRBJ1-4, with TRBD1 matching 7 bases. This CDR3 region has 16 residues. Germline lookup yields CDR1 SGHKS and CDR2 YYEKEE (reference sequence). With V trimmed by 4 bases and J by 0 bases, 6 bases remained unmatched. The CDR3 region is CASSGGQIATNEKLFF. Here the CDR3 DNA reads TGTGCCAGCAGCGGGGGACAGATTGCAACTAATGAAAAACTGTTTTTT.

The genes are TRBV11-2 and TRBJ2-3; 12 bases are shared with TRBD2. V was pared by 8 bases and J by 2 bases, with 5 bases of the junction left unmatched. From germline, CDR1 is SGHAT and CDR2 FQNNGV. The CDR3 has 15 residues. The chain's CDR3 is CASRGLAGSTDTQYF. The CDR3 DNA sequence: TGTGCCAGCCGAGGACTAGCGGGATCCACAGATACGCAGTATTTT.

CDR3 nucleotide sequence: TGTGCCAGTAGAGCCGGGACAGGGGGCCCCTACGAGCAGTACTTC. It yields the protein CASRAGTGGPYEQYF. J is TRBJ2-7 and V is TRBV19; 12 bases match TRBD1. This CDR3 is built from 15 residues. After removal of 6 bases from V and 2 bases from J, the junction contained 5 bases not matched to a gene. The germline V gene has CDR1 LNHDA and CDR2 SQIVND (reference sequence).

The chain is built from TRBV4-1 and TRBJ2-2; 11 nucleotides match TRBD1. V dropped 2 bases and J dropped 6; count of bases not matched to a gene: 14. Germline V gene data show CDR1 as MGHRA and CDR2 as YSYEKL. CDR3 length: 19 residues. This CDR3 is CASSQPSDRGPGGAGELFF. CDR3 bases: TGCGCCAGCAGCCAACCCTCGGACAGGGGGCCAGGAGGGGCCGGGGAGCTGTTTTTT.

The chain is built from TRBV2 and TRBJ2-3; TRBD1 matches 7 bases. The V gene end was trimmed by 6 bases and the J gene end by 6 bases; junction bases not matched to a gene: 9. CDR1 SNHLY and CDR2 FYNNEI come from the germline V gene. The CDR3 contains 14 residues. In DNA, the CDR3 is TGTGCCAGCAGCGACAGGGATGTTCGGGATACGCAGTATTTT. This translates into CASSDRDVRDTQYF.

CDR3 amino acids: CASSSGGRGETQYF. The CDR3 DNA reads TGTGCCAGCAGCTCGGGCGGGAGAGGCGAGACCCAGTACTTC. The chain employs TRBV9 and TRBJ2-5; 7 nucleotides align to TRBD2. Germline V gene lookup returns CDR1 SGDLS and CDR2 YYNGEE. Trimming took 4 bases from V and 5 from J; bases not matched to a gene: 8. The CDR3 spans 14 residues.

The J gene is TRBJ2-7, the V gene TRBV27; no reliable D call. The CDR3 is made up of 11 amino acids. The germline V gene encodes CDR1 MNHEY and CDR2 SMNVEV (reference sequence). V dropped 6 bases and J dropped 4 bases, with 7 bases sitting between them. CDR3 coding DNA: TGTGCCAGCAGGAAAGCATACGAGCAGTACTTC. Protein: CASRKAYEQYF.

Turning to this clone: Other nucleotide sequences in the sample specify the same CDR3. The V and J genes are TRBV4-3 and TRBJ2-7; TRBD1 agrees at 8 bases. J was trimmed by 2 bases and V by 4 bases; bases with no gene match: 4. CDR3 length equals 14 residues. Looked up from germline, CDR1 is LGHNA and CDR2 is YSLEER. In DNA form, the CDR3 reads TGCGCCAGCAGCCCCGGACAGGGTGCCTACGAGCAGTACTTC. Translating it yields CASSPGQGAYEQYF.

V usage is TRBV10-3 and J usage is TRBJ2-7; tentatively, D is TRBD1 or TRBD2 (6 bases each). Trimming removed 3 bases at V and 5 bases at J, with 11 bases between. The CDR3 is 13 residues long. Germline values: CDR1 ENHRY, CDR2 SYGVKD. This chain's CDR3 is CAISDRGGDEQYF. The CDR3, as DNA: TGTGCCATCAGTGACAGGGGCGGGGACGAGCAGTACTTC.

With respect to this clone: In the same sample, other DNA sequences code for this CDR3. V usage is TRBV19 and J usage is TRBJ2-7; D possibly uses TRBD1 or TRBD2 (6 bases each). The CDR3 totals 13 residues. Germline lookup yields CDR1 LNHDA and CDR2 SQIVND (reference sequence). V gave up 3 bases and J gave up 3 bases, with 9 bases separating them. The DNA of the CDR3 is TGTGCCAGTAGTATCGGGGGCGACTACGAGCAGTACTTC. The encoded protein is CASSIGGDYEQYF. Filled out from reference TRBV19 and TRBJ2-7, the complete variable domain reads DGGITQSPKYLFRKEGQNVTLSCEQNLNHDAMYWYRQDPGQGLRLIYYSQIVNDFQKGDIAEGYSVSREKKESFPLTVTSAQKNPTAFYLCASSIGGDYEQYFGPGTRLTVT.

This rearrangement joins TRBV11-2 to TRBJ2-2; D is perhaps TRBD1 or TRBD2 (5 bases each). The V end was cut by 0 bases, the J end by 6 bases, with 14 bases between. Germline CDR1 and CDR2: SGHAT and FQNNGV. The CDR3 runs to 16 residues. The CDR3 nucleotides read TGTGCCAGCAGCTTAGATCCGGGGTGGGGGTCCGGGGAGCTGTTTTTT. Amino acids: CASSLDPGWGSGELFF.

The chain uses TRBV5-5 and TRBJ2-7; D may be TRBD1 (7 bases). The V gene's germline CDR1 is SGHKS and CDR2 YYEKEE (reference sequence). V lost 5 bases and J 0 bases, leaving 15 bases between the germline ends. This CDR3 contains 15 residues. CDR3: CASSQWQGGSYEQYF. CDR3 bases: TGTGCCAGCAGTCAATGGCAGGGGGGCTCCTACGAGCAGTACTTC.

The chain couples TRBV6-6 to TRBJ2-1, with D maybe TRBD2 (5 bases). Germline loops: CDR1 MNHNY, CDR2 SVGAGI (reference sequence). The CDR3 sequence is 15 residues long. Trimming removed 0 bases at V and 6 bases at J, with 12 bases between. CDR3 bases: TGTGCCAGCAGTTACTCGAGGGAGACCGGCAATGAGCAGTTCTTC. The encoded protein is CASSYSRETGNEQFF.